The 27 T cell receptor beta chains presented below share a single source sample, sequenced in a study of shared clonotypes between healthy human individuals. Libraries were prepared by immunoSEQ multiplex PCR; TCRdb keeps only in-frame clonotypes and omits some of them. The top ten hold 0.36% of the sample, which has roughly 2,500,000 clones, 93% seen once. Sequencing was performed on naive CD4+ T cells from PBMCs. Subset: CD45RA+ positively selected. The receptors originated from a man between 18 and 29 years old in good health. Some clones in this sample may be carry-over from other donors' samples.

The CDR3 DNA sequence: TGTGCCAGCAGCTTAGTGGGGACAGGGCTGAATCAGCCCCAGCATTTT. Its translation is CASSLVGTGLNQPQHF. The rearrangement links TRBV7-2 to TRBJ1-5, with TRBD1 matching over 9 bases. The CDR3 spans 16 residues. Germline assignment: CDR1 SGHTA and CDR2 FQGNSA. Trimming removed 1 base from V and 4 bases from J; junction bases left unmatched: 5.

The chain recombines TRBV13 with TRBJ2-2; 10 nucleotides agree with TRBD2. This CDR3 is 15 amino acids long. Germline CDR1 is PRHDT and CDR2 is FYEKMQ (reference sequence). After removal of 2 bases from V and 5 bases from J, the junction contained 2 bases not matched to a gene. The CDR3 DNA reads as TGTGCCAGCAGCTTACTAGCGGGAGTTACCGGGGAGCTGTTTTTT. This translates into CASSLLAGVTGELFF.

As DNA, the CDR3 is TGTGCCAGCAACGCGGACAGGGGGCGGTTCGGGGCCAACGTCCTGACTTTC. It yields the protein CASNADRGRFGANVLTF. The V gene is TRBV5-8, the J gene TRBJ2-6; 11 bases agree with TRBD1. V shed 6 bases and J 4 bases; nucleotides not matched to a gene: 9. Germline CDR1 is SGHTS and CDR2 is YDEGEE. The CDR3 is 17 residues long.

This clone was counted between two and nine times. The chain links TRBV19 to TRBJ1-1; D remains unclear. CDR1 and CDR2 (germline): LNHDA, SQIVND (reference sequence). The CDR3 totals 12 residues. Trimming shortened V by 6 bases and J by 3 bases, and 8 bases separated the two germline ends. The CDR3 region is CASSLWDTEAFF. DNA for the CDR3: TGTGCCAGTAGCTTGTGGGACACTGAAGCTTTCTTT.

This clone is a singleton in its sample. The chain has TRBV19 and TRBJ2-7; 11 bases fit TRBD2. Germline V gene data show CDR1 as LNHDA and CDR2 as SQIVND (reference sequence). CDR3 size: 14 residues. V shed 5 bases, J shed 3 bases, and the junction held 3 bases outside the gene matches. Here the CDR3 reads CASSFSGRDYEQYF. CDR3 DNA: TGTGCCAGTAGTTTTAGCGGGAGGGACTACGAGCAGTACTTC.

The CDR3 DNA reads as TGTGCCAGCAGTTTCGGTCTGGCCAAAAACATTCAGTACTTC. The encoded protein is CASSFGLAKNIQYF. This chain links TRBV27 with TRBJ2-4, with unresolved D. The length of the CDR3 is 14 residues. The germline gives CDR1 MNHEY, CDR2 SMNVEV (reference sequence). Deletions cut 3 bases from V and 1 base from J, with 7 bases between.

Remarks on this clone: Other DNA sequences in this specimen translate into the identical CDR3. The V and J genes are TRBV29-1 and TRBJ2-7; tentative D call: TRBD1 (5 bases). Germline CDR1 and CDR2: SQVTM and ANQGSEA. The ends were cut back, 4 bases at V and 4 bases at J, with 14 bases in the middle. The CDR3 runs to 13 residues. The CDR3 region is CSVGSRVGYEQYF. The CDR3 DNA reads TGCAGCGTTGGAAGCAGGGTGGGATACGAGCAGTACTTC.

The genes are TRBV6-5 and TRBJ2-1; D unresolved. The V and J ends lost 6 bases and 7 bases respectively, with 10 bases between them. CDR3 length: 12 amino acids. CDR1 and CDR2 (germline): MNHEY, SVGAGI. Here the CDR3 DNA reads TGTGCCAGCAGGACATTTTCTAATGAGCAGTTCTTC. This encodes CASRTFSNEQFF.

The rearrangement joins TRBV20-1 to TRBJ2-3; D ambiguous. V lost 7 bases and J lost 4, with 9 bases in between. CDR1 is DFQATT and CDR2 is SNEGSKA in the germline V gene (reference sequence). The length of the CDR3 is 11 residues. CDR3 region: CSVGPPDTQYF. For the CDR3, the DNA is TGCAGTGTAGGGCCCCCAGATACGCAGTATTTT.

This chain uses TRBV7-2 with TRBJ2-7; tentatively, D is TRBD2 (6 bases). V was trimmed by 2 bases and J by 5 bases, leaving 25 bases between them. CDR1 is SGHTA, CDR2 FQGNSA, per germline. The CDR3 extends over 18 amino acids. In nucleotides, the CDR3 is TGTGCCAGCAGCTTATCAGTACAGCGGGTAGCGAAGAAAAACGAGCAGTACTTC. Protein: CASSLSVQRVAKKNEQYF.

This clone showed up just once. This chain links TRBV2 with TRBJ2-7; D is unclear. The CDR3 runs to 12 residues. The germline V gene has CDR1 SNHLY and CDR2 FYNNEI. Trimming removed 8 bases at V and 0 bases at J, with 8 bases between. CDR3 sequence: CASGIRSYEQYF. The CDR3 region has the DNA TGTGCCAGCGGAATCCGCTCCTACGAGCAGTACTTC. Together with reference TRBV2 and TRBJ2-7, the CDR3 gives the full variable domain: EPEVTQTPSHQVTQMGQEVILRCVPISNHLYFYWYRQILGQKVEFLVSFYNNEISEKSEIFDDQFSVERPDGSNFTLKIRSTKLEDSAMYFCASGIRSYEQYFGPGTRLTVT.

This clone occurred once. V gene TRBV5-6 combines with J gene TRBJ2-3; 10 bases map to TRBD2. The germline V gene has CDR1 SGHDT and CDR2 YYEEEE. V dropped 0 bases and J dropped 5; count of bases not matched to a gene: 9. This CDR3 spans 17 amino acids. The CDR3 DNA reads TGTGCCAGCAGCTTGGCGACTAGCGGGCTTTATGGAGATACGCAGTATTTT. Its protein product is CASSLATSGLYGDTQYF. Combining the CDR3 with reference TRBV5-6 and TRBJ2-3 gives the whole variable domain DAGVTQSPTHLIKTRGQQVTLRCSPKSGHDTVSWYQQALGQGPQFIFQYYEEEERQRGNFPDRFSGHQFPNYSSELNVNALLLGDSALYLCASSLATSGLYGDTQYFGPGTRLTVL.

The CDR3 DNA sequence: TGCGCCAGCAGCTTCTTCTTCGGACGGTTCAACTCCTACGAGCAGTACTTC. Its translation: CASSFFFGRFNSYEQYF. This chain links TRBV5-1 with TRBJ2-7; D is undetermined. Looked up from germline, CDR1 is SGHRS and CDR2 is YFSETQ. CDR3 length: 17 residues. The germline V and J ends were trimmed by 2 bases and 0 bases, with 18 bases remaining between them.

This clone occurred once. The junction shows a germline mismatch at one end, possibly a read error. The chain employs TRBV28 and TRBJ1-2; D possibly corresponds to TRBD1 (6 bases). The CDR3 length is 11 residues. The V gene's germline CDR1 is MDHEN and CDR2 SYDVKM. For the CDR3, the DNA is TGTGCCAGCAGTTTCCTCACAGGGATCGTCTTC. Its protein product is CASSFLTGIVF.

This clone was seen just once. The chain combines TRBV14 with TRBJ1-2; D gene ambiguous. The V end lost 7 bases, the J end lost 4 bases, and 13 bases lay between the germline ends. The CDR3 sequence is 13 residues long. Germline V gives CDR1 SGHDN, CDR2 FVKESK. DNA for the CDR3: TGTGCCAGCACCGGTGGACTAGGCTATGGCTACACCTTC. Residues: CASTGGLGYGYTF.

The chain employs TRBV18 and TRBJ2-3, with D tentatively TRBD1 or TRBD2 (5 bases each). The CDR3 runs to 15 residues. Germline CDR1 reads KGHSH; CDR2 reads LQKENI. Trimming left V 5 bases short and J 2 bases short, with 14 bases between. The CDR3 nucleotides are TGTGCCAGCTCATCTCGGGACCCTACCACAGATACGCAGTATTTT. It yields the protein CASSSRDPTTDTQYF.

The CDR3 DNA reads as TGTGCCAGTAGTACTCCCGACAGGTATAGCAATCAGCCCCAGCATTTT. Protein: CASSTPDRYSNQPQHF. The rearrangement joins TRBV19 to TRBJ1-5; D possibly corresponds to TRBD1 (6 bases). The CDR3 loop spans 16 amino acids. The V gene's germline CDR1 is LNHDA and CDR2 SQIVND (reference sequence). With 4 bases removed from V and 0 bases from J, the gap between germline ends came to 13 bases.

The rearrangement uses TRBV28 and TRBJ1-5; D ambiguous. The CDR3 contains 15 residues. In germline, CDR1 is MDHEN, CDR2 SYDVKM. V was trimmed by 3 bases and J by 2 bases, leaving 11 bases between them. CDR3 protein: CASSLSHLRNQPQHF. In DNA, the CDR3 is TGTGCCAGCAGTTTGAGTCACCTTCGCAATCAGCCCCAGCATTTT.

The chain carries TRBV9 and TRBJ1-4; 7 bases line up with TRBD1. Trimming at V came to 4 bases and at J to 6 bases, leaving 9 bases not matched to a gene. This CDR3 has 15 amino acids. The germline CDR1 and CDR2 sequences are SGDLS and YYNGEE. The CDR3 bases are TGTGCCAGCAGCTCAAAGACAGGGTTCGATGAAAAACTGTTTTTT. Translation gives CASSSKTGFDEKLFF.

The chain couples TRBV6-1 to TRBJ2-7, with TRBD2 identical over 9 bases. The ends lost 5 bases at V and 2 bases at J; junction bases unmatched: 7. CDR3 size: 15 residues. The germline gives CDR1 MNHNS, CDR2 SASEGT. The CDR3 DNA sequence: TGTGCCAGCAGTACCAGTAGCGGGGGACCCTACGAGCAGTACTTC. This codes for CASSTSSGGPYEQYF.

This chain uses TRBV25-1 with TRBJ2-5, with D maybe TRBD2 (7 bases). From germline, CDR1 is MGHDK and CDR2 SYGVNS. The V end lost 7 bases, the J end lost 5 bases, and 14 bases lay between the germline ends. The CDR3 extends over 13 amino acids. Written as DNA, the CDR3 is TGTGCCAGCACCCGGGGGCGGGAGGAGACCCAGTACTTC. Residues: CASTRGREETQYF.

The chain uses TRBV4-2 and TRBJ2-1; 9 bases match TRBD2. This CDR3 comprises 16 residues. V lost 1 base and J lost 10; bases outside the gene matches: 11. Looked up from germline, CDR1 is LGHNA and CDR2 is YNFKEQ. This CDR3 reads CASSQGAGGPRGEQFF. In nucleotides, the CDR3 is TGTGCCAGCAGCCAAGGGGCGGGAGGGCCTCGGGGGGAGCAGTTCTTC.

The gene calls are TRBV4-1 and TRBJ2-7, with D maybe TRBD1 (5 bases). The CDR3 covers 13 residues. Per the germline V gene, CDR1 is MGHRA and CDR2 is YSYEKL. V dropped 1 base and J dropped 2 bases, with 6 bases sitting between them. The CDR3 coding sequence is TGCGCCAGCAGCCAAGGACAGCCCTACGAGCAGTACTTC. It codes for CASSQGQPYEQYF.

The rearrangement joins TRBV18 to TRBJ2-5, with D tentatively TRBD1 or TRBD2 (5 bases each). Germline V CDR1 and CDR2: KGHSH, LQKENI. The CDR3 sequence is 13 residues long. Trimming cost V 3 bases and J 6 bases, with 11 bases left between them. The CDR3 loop reads CASSPGTPQTQYF. In DNA form, the CDR3 reads TGTGCCAGCTCACCCGGGACCCCCCAGACCCAGTACTTC.

This chain links TRBV6-1 with TRBJ1-6; 8 bases are shared with TRBD1. The CDR3 is made up of 15 amino acids. Trimming at V came to 6 bases and at J to 9 bases, leaving 10 bases not matched to a gene. Germline CDR1 and CDR2: MNHNS and SASEGT. The CDR3 coding sequence is TGTGCCAGCAGCGGCTCCCGGGACAGGAGTTCACCCCTCCACTTT. It translates to CASSGSRDRSSPLHF.

There are a few counts of this clone. V gene TRBV28 combines with J gene TRBJ1-1; D is possibly TRBD1 (5 bases). Germline CDR1 MDHEN, CDR2 SYDVKM. The CDR3 loop spans 11 amino acids. V gave up 6 bases and J gave up 8 bases, with 10 bases separating them. The CDR3 loop is CASRGQSEAFF. The CDR3 DNA is TGTGCCAGCAGGGGGCAGTCCGAAGCTTTCTTT. The whole variable domain, remainder taken from reference TRBV28 and TRBJ1-1, is DVKVTQSSRYLVKRTGEKVFLECVQDMDHENMFWYRQDPGLGLRLIYFSYDVKMKEKGDIPEGYSVSREKKERFSLILESASTNQTSMYLCASRGQSEAFFGQGTRLTVV.

Points on this clone: A read error may produce the germline difference seen at one junction end. The chain employs TRBV6-6 and TRBJ1-6; no clear D gene. This CDR3 region has 14 residues. Germline assignment: CDR1 MNHNY and CDR2 SVGAGI (reference sequence). CDR3: CASSHSGSESPLHF. As DNA, the CDR3 is TGTGCCAGCAGTCACTCAGGTTCGGAGTCACCCCTCCACTTT.